This T cell receptor beta chain was found in a study of radiation and T cells in renal cell carcinoma. The CDR3 consists of 14 residues. Germline-derived CDR1 and CDR2 are SEHNR and FQNEAQ (reference sequence). Trimming at V came to 5 bases and at J to 2 bases, leaving 4 bases not matched to a gene. This clone came up a few times. Its antigen is still unknown. Clones were sequenced by immunoSEQ multiplex PCR, and TCRdb holds only the in-frame ones, with some missing. The data hold some 20,000 clones, with roughly 53% observed a single time. This sample's treatment: treatment-naive control, cytoreductive nephrectomy. The patient's renal cell carcinoma had clear cell pathology. Whole-study findings and limits: Dominant CDR3 motifs occupied more repertoire in irradiated than control tumors. Intratumoral heterogeneity was not captured in these approximately 1 g regions.

The sequence was obtained from a human donor with renal cell carcinoma. The chain employs TRBV7-9 and TRBJ2-7; 9 nucleotides agree with TRBD1. Sequencing was performed on tumor tissue, taken from a patient whose treatment was nephrectomy without radiotherapy. The CDR3 bases are TGTGCCAGCAGCGCGGGACAGGGAGCCTACGAGCAGTACTTC. It codes for CASSAGQGAYEQYF.